This T cell receptor beta chain was recorded in a study of blood T cells in healthy people across ages. Primers used in a second PCR of roughly 7 to 11 cycles were a sample-barcoded 5' primer and a J-beta primer mix. One entry per CDR3 protein results from TCRdb running MiXCR on the 5' RACE reads. The data show approximately 1,000,000 distinct CDR3 sequences, 35% to 40% seen once. Donors gave 9 to 10 milliliters of peripheral blood apiece. Sequenced material: blood. This clonotype was sampled from a man younger than 30 in good health.

The CDR3 region has the DNA TGTGCCAGCAGCTTAGTTGGGCAAGGGAGTTGGGATGAGCAGTACTTC. This sequence encodes CASSLVGQGSWDEQYF. The chain is built from TRBV7-2 and TRBJ2-7; maybe TRBD2 (5 bases). Germline V gene lookup returns CDR1 SGHTA and CDR2 FQGNSA. Trimming took off 1 base at V and 7 bases at J, with 20 bases between the two ends. The CDR3 length is 16 residues.